These 5 T cell receptor beta chains share one sample of origin, sequenced in a study of blood T cells in healthy people across ages (dated by TCRdb to between 2015 and 2016). Libraries were built with 5' RACE. This sample was sequenced with an Illumina HiSeq 2500. The second PCR ran for roughly 6 to 11 cycles and used a J-beta primer mix along with a sample-barcoded 5' primer. The public reads were reanalyzed by TCRdb: fastp trimming at Q25, MiXCR alignment, in-frame beta chains only. Rows merge per CDR3 protein into single entries with the most common DNA and genes. The sample has just under 550,000 distinct CDR3 sequences on record, around 24% of them singletons. The ten largest clones capture 7.5% to 9% of the sample. These data were also filed under a second study, of T cells of mothers and their children.

The sequencing sample was made of blood. The receptors were sampled from a boy between 10 and 17 years old in good health.

This clonotype was counted a few times. The V and J genes are TRBV28 and TRBJ2-5; D is ambiguous. The end of the DNA aligns better with TRBJ2-1, so the J call may be wrong. The V gene's germline CDR1 is MDHEN and CDR2 SYDVKM. The CDR3 spans 16 residues. CDR3 in amino acids: CASAWMRQITDNEQFF. Written as DNA, the CDR3 is TGTGCCAGCGCCTGGATGAGGCAGATAACCGACAATGAGCAGTTCTTC.

This clonotype was found a few times. This chain uses TRBV6-6 with TRBJ2-3, with 8 nucleotides matching TRBD2. Germline CDR1 reads MNHNY; CDR2 reads SVGAGI (reference sequence). The CDR3 runs 17 residues. Trimming at V came to 0 bases and at J to 2 bases, leaving 7 bases not matched to a gene. CDR3: CASSYSSGTRITDTQYF. CDR3 DNA sequence: TGTGCCAGCAGTTACTCGTCGGGGACTAGAATCACAGATACGCAGTATTTT.

This clonotype was seen more than once but under ten times. The rearrangement uses TRBV28 and TRBJ1-2, with D uncertain. Deletions cut 11 bases from V and 3 bases from J, with 10 bases between. The CDR3 extends over 11 amino acids. Germline V CDR1 and CDR2: MDHEN, SYDVKM. The CDR3 sequence: CAHGQYYGYTF. DNA for the CDR3: TGTGCCCACGGGCAGTACTATGGCTACACCTTC.

The rearrangement uses TRBV23-1 and TRBJ2-1; 9 bases are shared with TRBD2. TRBV23-1 belongs to the ORF category, with a function that is uncertain. This CDR3 is 18 amino acids long. The J segment lost 2 bases and the V segment lost 6 bases, leaving 14 bases of the junction unmatched. Written as DNA, the CDR3 is TGCGCCAGCAGCTCCCCCGGAGGCGGGAGGGTCCCCTACAATGAGCAGTTCTTC. Protein: CASSSPGGGRVPYNEQFF.

This clonotype was seen a few times. The gene calls are TRBV11-2 and TRBJ2-1; D not certain. There are 16 residues in the CDR3. Germline CDR1 and CDR2: SGHAT and FQNNGV. V lost 0 bases and J lost 0, with 9 bases in between. Here the CDR3 DNA reads TGTGCCAGCAGCTTAGAAGTGGTTAGCTCCTACAATGAGCAGTTCTTC. It codes for CASSLEVVSSYNEQFF. Drawing the rest from reference TRBV11-2 and TRBJ2-1, the complete variable domain is EAGVAQSPRYKIIEKRQSVAFWCNPISGHATLYWYQQILGQGPKLLIQFQNNGVVDDSQLPKDRFSAERLKGVDSTLKIQPAKLEDSAVYLCASSLEVVSSYNEQFFGPGTRLTVL.